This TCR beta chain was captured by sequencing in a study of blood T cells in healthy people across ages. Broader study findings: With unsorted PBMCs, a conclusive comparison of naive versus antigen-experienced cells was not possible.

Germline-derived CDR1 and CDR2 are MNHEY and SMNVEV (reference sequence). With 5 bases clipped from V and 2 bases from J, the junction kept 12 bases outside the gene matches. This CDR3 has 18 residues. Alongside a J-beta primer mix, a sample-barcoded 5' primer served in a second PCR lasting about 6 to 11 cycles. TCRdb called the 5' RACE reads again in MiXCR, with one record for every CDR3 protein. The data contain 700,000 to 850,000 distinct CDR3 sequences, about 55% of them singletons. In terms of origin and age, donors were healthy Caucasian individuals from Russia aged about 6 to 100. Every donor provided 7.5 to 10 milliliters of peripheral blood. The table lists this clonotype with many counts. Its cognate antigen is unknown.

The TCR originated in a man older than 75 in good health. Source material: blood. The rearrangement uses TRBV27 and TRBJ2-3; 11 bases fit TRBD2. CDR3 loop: CASSPRQGSGRVTDTQYF. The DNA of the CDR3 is TGTGCCAGCAGTCCACGTCAGGGTAGCGGGAGGGTCACAGATACGCAGTATTTT.